Shown below are 25 T cell receptor beta chains from a single sample sequenced in a study of CD8+ T cells in alopecia areata. RNA was extracted and reverse transcribed into cDNA as the sequencing template. Sequenced by immunoSEQ multiplex PCR; TCRdb stores in-frame clones only, minus some. The sample records some 200,000 clones, 50% to 70% being singletons. The sequenced sample was CD4+ T cells sorted from blood, obtained at week 0. The receptors originated from a human donor with alopecia areata.

This clone was seen once. The V call is TRBV4-1, the J call TRBJ2-2; the match to TRBD2 covers 12 bases. V was clipped by 1 base and J by 8 bases; unmatched bases: 5. The CDR3 loop spans 16 amino acids. Per the germline V gene, CDR1 is MGHRA and CDR2 is YSYEKL. For the CDR3, the DNA is TGCGCCAGCAGCCAAGGGACTAGCGGGGTCGTAGGGGAGCTGTTTTTT. Residues: CASSQGTSGVVGELFF.

The V gene is TRBV6-1, the J gene TRBJ2-5; 11 nucleotides match TRBD2. Trimming removed 3 bases from V and 5 bases from J; junction bases left unmatched: 8. Germline V gene sequence: CDR1 MNHNS, CDR2 SASEGT. The CDR3 runs to 16 residues. The CDR3 bases are TGTGCCAGCAGTGAGAACACTAGCGGGGGTCGGGAGACCCAGTACTTC. Amino acid sequence: CASSENTSGGRETQYF.

The V and J genes are TRBV30 and TRBJ2-6; D unresolved. The CDR3 consists of 15 residues. CDR1 and CDR2 (germline): GTSNPN, SVGIG (reference sequence). The V and J ends lost 3 bases and 0 bases respectively, with 9 bases between them. The CDR3 nucleotides read TGTGCCTGGAGCCGAGGATACTCTGGGGCCAACGTCCTGACTTTC. This gives the protein CAWSRGYSGANVLTF.

The rearrangement links TRBV7-9 to TRBJ2-7; 9 bases are a match to TRBD2. Germline assignment: CDR1 SEHNR and CDR2 FQNEAQ (reference sequence). Unmatched junction bases numbered 1, after V lost 1 base and J lost 3 bases. CDR3 length equals 14 residues. The CDR3 region is CASSLGSGGYEQYF. CDR3 nucleotide sequence: TGTGCCAGCAGCTTAGGTAGCGGGGGCTACGAGCAGTACTTC. Full variable domain (remainder filled in from reference TRBV7-9 and TRBJ2-7): DTGVSQNPRHKITKRGQNVTFRCDPISEHNRLYWYRQTLGQGPEFLTYFQNEAQLEKSRLLSDRFSAERPKGSFSTLEIQRTEQGDSAMYLCASSLGSGGYEQYFGPGTRLTVT.

The J gene is TRBJ1-1, the V gene TRBV10-3; 7 bases line up with TRBD1. The germline V gene has CDR1 ENHRY and CDR2 SYGVKD. This CDR3 region has 14 residues. The J segment lost 6 bases and the V segment lost 0 bases, leaving 4 bases of the junction unmatched. CDR3 DNA sequence: TGTGCCATCAGTGAGTCGCAGGGACAGCCTGAAGCTTTCTTT. This encodes CAISESQGQPEAFF.

This clone has just a few counts. The chain joins TRBV7-9 to TRBJ2-7; 9 bases agree with TRBD1. The CDR3 sequence is 15 residues long. CDR1 is SEHNR and CDR2 is FQNEAQ in the germline V gene (reference sequence). V was clipped by 5 bases and J by 5 bases; unmatched bases: 10. The CDR3 coding sequence is TGTGCCAGCAGCCGCCAACAGGACAGGGGACACGAGCAGTACTTC. Translated, it gives CASSRQQDRGHEQYF. Drawing the rest from reference TRBV7-9 and TRBJ2-7, the complete variable domain is DTGVSQNPRHKITKRGQNVTFRCDPISEHNRLYWYRQTLGQGPEFLTYFQNEAQLEKSRLLSDRFSAERPKGSFSTLEIQRTEQGDSAMYLCASSRQQDRGHEQYFGPGTRLTVT.

The J gene is TRBJ1-2, the V gene TRBV25-1, with D perhaps TRBD1 (6 bases). V lost 6 bases and J lost 5, with 19 bases in between. CDR3 length: 15 amino acids. In germline, CDR1 is MGHDK, CDR2 SYGVNS. The DNA for the CDR3 is TGTGCCAGCAGCGCATTTGGACAGAATTCATATGGCTACACCTTC. Protein sequence: CASSAFGQNSYGYTF.

The table lists this clone with a few counts. V gene TRBV29-1 combines with J gene TRBJ2-1; the match to TRBD2 covers 16 bases. With V trimmed by 4 bases and J by 15 bases, 6 bases remained unmatched. This CDR3 spans 13 amino acids. The germline V gene has CDR1 SQVTM and CDR2 ANQGSEA. As DNA, the CDR3 is TGCAGCGTTGCGGGACTAGCGGGGGGGACGGCGTTCTTC. This codes for CSVAGLAGGTAFF.

This clone was detected a few times. CDR3 protein: CASSLEPGSAQYF. CDR3 sequence (DNA): TGTGCCAGCAGCTTAGAACCCGGATCGGCGCAGTACTTC. The chain is built from TRBV11-2 and TRBJ2-7; the D is unclear. Germline V gene sequence: CDR1 SGHAT, CDR2 FQNNGV. The CDR3 extends over 13 amino acids. V lost 0 bases and J 9 bases, leaving 12 bases between the germline ends.

The genes are TRBV27 and TRBJ2-3; a weak D match, TRBD2 (6 bases). Germline V CDR1 and CDR2: MNHEY, SMNVEV (reference sequence). Trimming removed 3 bases at V and 9 bases at J, with 10 bases between. The CDR3 contains 12 residues. CDR3 amino acids: CASSLPAGTQYF. CDR3 in DNA: TGTGCCAGCAGTTTGCCTGCGGGGACGCAGTATTTT.

This clone came up once. The rearrangement uses TRBV30 and TRBJ1-4; 8 bases line up with TRBD1. The CDR3 is 14 residues long. Germline V CDR1 and CDR2: GTSNPN, SVGIG (reference sequence). The ends lost 5 bases at V and 4 bases at J; junction bases unmatched: 6. CDR3 in DNA: TGTGCCTGGGCCCGGACAGGGTTTAATGAAAAACTGTTTTTT. Protein sequence: CAWARTGFNEKLFF.

This rearrangement joins TRBV10-3 to TRBJ2-2; D call uncertain. The CDR3 is made up of 11 amino acids. CDR1 is ENHRY, CDR2 SYGVKD, per germline. V dropped 3 bases and J dropped 7 bases, with 3 bases sitting between them. CDR3 coding DNA: TGTGCCATCAGTGACCTCGGGGAGCTGTTTTTT. As protein: CAISDLGELFF.

The table lists this clone with a few counts. The chain uses TRBV7-9 and TRBJ2-2; D gene ambiguous. In germline, CDR1 is SEHNR, CDR2 FQNEAQ (reference sequence). The CDR3 has 14 amino acids. V lost 1 base, J lost 1 base, and 4 bases lay in between. The CDR3 DNA sequence: TGTGCCAGCAGCTTAGATTGGAACACCGGGGAGCTGTTTTTT. Its translation: CASSLDWNTGELFF.

CDR3 in DNA: TGTGCCAGCAGCTTAGTGGGCGGATCCTACGAGCAGTACTTC. Translated, it gives CASSLVGGSYEQYF. The J gene is TRBJ2-7, the V gene TRBV13; D call uncertain. The length of the CDR3 is 14 residues. Germline CDR1 is PRHDT and CDR2 is FYEKMQ (reference sequence). The V gene lost 1 base and the J gene lost 1 base, with 8 bases spanning the gap.

The CDR3 region is CASSDFSREAFF. The CDR3, as DNA: TGTGCCAGCAGTGATTTTTCCCGAGAAGCTTTCTTT. V gene TRBV2 combines with J gene TRBJ1-1; D ambiguous. There are 12 residues in the CDR3. V lost 3 bases and J 8 bases, leaving 10 bases between the germline ends. Germline CDR1 is SNHLY and CDR2 is FYNNEI.

This clone came up a few times. The identical CDR3 is also encoded by other nucleotide sequences in the sample. The genes are TRBV30 and TRBJ1-3; D perhaps matches TRBD1 (5 bases). Germline V gene sequence: CDR1 GTSNPN, CDR2 SVGIG (reference sequence). V lost 0 bases, J lost 3 bases, and 6 bases lay in between. CDR3 length: 13 amino acids. DNA for the CDR3: TGTGCCTGGAGTGTAAGGGGTGGAAACACCATATATTTT. It encodes CAWSVRGGNTIYF.

The V and J genes are TRBV18 and TRBJ2-7; 8 bases line up with TRBD2. V lost 4 bases, J lost 6 bases, and 8 bases stayed unmatched. In germline, CDR1 is KGHSH, CDR2 LQKENI. This CDR3 is 14 amino acids long. CDR3 sequence (DNA): TGTGCCAGCTCACAAGCGGGGGCGCGTAGCGAGCAGTACTTC. The encoded protein is CASSQAGARSEQYF.

This chain joins TRBV29-1 and TRBJ2-2; either TRBD1 or TRBD2 may fit D (5 bases each). The CDR3 is 12 amino acids. CDR1 is SQVTM, CDR2 ANQGSEA, per germline. V dropped 4 bases and J dropped 6 bases, with 9 bases sitting between them. The CDR3 sequence is CSVGGSAGELFF. The DNA of the CDR3 is TGCAGCGTTGGGGGGTCCGCCGGGGAGCTGTTTTTT.

The chain employs TRBV5-1 and TRBJ2-7; D gene unclear. Per germline, CDR1 SGHRS and CDR2 YFSETQ. This CDR3 has 16 amino acids. V was shortened by 0 bases and J by 2 bases, with 15 bases between the two germline ends. Written as DNA, the CDR3 is TGCGCCAGCAGCTTGGAGGGTGGCCGGAACGCCTACGAGCAGTACTTC. Residues: CASSLEGGRNAYEQYF.

The chain couples TRBV23-1 to TRBJ2-3; D assignment may be TRBD1 or TRBD2 (5 bases each). TRBV23-1 is reported as an ORF; its role is uncertain. The V end lost 1 base, the J end lost 8 bases, and 13 bases lay between the germline ends. CDR3 length: 14 amino acids. The CDR3 here is CASSQLGEEGTQYF. The DNA for the CDR3 is TGCGCCAGCAGTCAATTGGGGGAAGAGGGTACGCAGTATTTT.

This clone has just a few counts. V is TRBV10-3 and J is TRBJ1-6; 7 nucleotides agree with TRBD1. After removal of 6 bases from V and 7 bases from J, the junction contained 3 bases not matched to a gene. Germline V lookup: CDR1 ENHRY, CDR2 SYGVKD. This CDR3 has 13 amino acids. The CDR3: CAIRPDRNSPLHF. For the CDR3, the DNA is TGTGCCATCAGGCCGGACAGGAATTCACCCCTCCACTTT.

The CDR3 loop is CAWSVRAGPDTQYF. The CDR3 DNA follows: TGTGCCTGGAGTGTACGGGCAGGGCCAGATACGCAGTATTTT. V is TRBV30 and J is TRBJ2-3; D perhaps matches TRBD1 (5 bases). This CDR3 is 14 amino acids long. CDR1 is GTSNPN, CDR2 SVGIG, per germline (reference sequence). V was trimmed by 0 bases and J by 4 bases, leaving 11 bases between them. Full variable domain (rest looked up from reference TRBV30 and TRBJ2-3): SQTIHQWPATLVQPVGSPLSLECTVEGTSNPNLYWYRQAAGRGLQLLFYSVGIGQISSEVPQNLSASRPQDRQFILSSKKLLLSDSGFYLCAWSVRAGPDTQYFGPGTRLTVL.

This rearrangement joins TRBV7-2 to TRBJ2-7; TRBD1 or TRBD2 may be the D gene (6 bases each). CDR1 SGHTA and CDR2 FQGNSA come from the germline V gene. The CDR3 is 15 amino acids. Trimming removed 3 bases from V and 6 bases from J, with 18 bases in between. This CDR3 reads CASSLGGLASIEQYF. The CDR3, as DNA: TGTGCCAGCAGCTTGGGGGGCCTAGCCTCGATCGAGCAGTACTTC. Using reference TRBV7-2 and TRBJ2-7 for the parts outside the CDR3, the full variable domain is GAGVSQSPSNKVTEKGKDVELRCDPISGHTALYWYRQSLGQGLEFLIYFQGNSAPDKSGLPSDRFSAERTGGSVSTLTIQRTQQEDSAVYLCASSLGGLASIEQYFGPGTRLTVT.

This chain joins TRBV1 and TRBJ1-2. TRBV1 counts as a pseudogene. This CDR3 is 14 amino acids long. CDR3 region: CTSSQDCGRYGYTF. In DNA, the CDR3 is TGCACCAGCAGCCAAGATTGCGGACGGTATGGCTACACCTTC.

The V gene is TRBV6-5, the J gene TRBJ1-4; no clear D. Per germline, CDR1 MNHEY and CDR2 SVGAGI. V was clipped by 6 bases and J by 7 bases, with 9 bases between them. CDR3 size: 12 residues. Written as DNA, the CDR3 is TGTGCCAGCAGGAACGGCTTTGAAAAACTGTTTTTT. The encoded protein is CASRNGFEKLFF.